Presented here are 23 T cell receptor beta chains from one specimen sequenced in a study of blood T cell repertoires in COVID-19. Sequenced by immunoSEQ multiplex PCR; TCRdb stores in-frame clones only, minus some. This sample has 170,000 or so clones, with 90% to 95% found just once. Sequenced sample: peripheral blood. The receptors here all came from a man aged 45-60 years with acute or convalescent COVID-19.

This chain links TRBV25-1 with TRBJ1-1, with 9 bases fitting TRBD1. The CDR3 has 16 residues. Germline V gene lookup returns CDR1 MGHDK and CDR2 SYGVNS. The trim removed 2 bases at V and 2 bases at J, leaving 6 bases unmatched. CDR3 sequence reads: CASSEPLGQGNTEAFF. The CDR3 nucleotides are TGTGCCAGCAGTGAACCTTTGGGACAGGGTAACACTGAAGCTTTCTTT.

The CDR3 DNA reads TGTGCCAGCAGCTTGGGACAGGGCGTGAAGGAAAAACTGTTTTTT. Its protein is CASSLGQGVKEKLFF. V usage is TRBV7-6 and J usage is TRBJ1-4; TRBD1 aligns across 9 bases. CDR3 length: 15 amino acids. Germline loops: CDR1 SGHVS, CDR2 FNYEAQ. Trimming cost V 3 bases and J 8 bases; bases outside gene matches: 7.

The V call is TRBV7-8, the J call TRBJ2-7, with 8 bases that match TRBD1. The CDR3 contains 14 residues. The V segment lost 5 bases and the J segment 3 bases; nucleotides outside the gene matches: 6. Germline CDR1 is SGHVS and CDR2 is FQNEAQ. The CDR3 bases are TGTGCCAGCAGCGAAAACACAGGGGGCTACGAGCAGTACTTC. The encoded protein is CASSENTGGYEQYF.

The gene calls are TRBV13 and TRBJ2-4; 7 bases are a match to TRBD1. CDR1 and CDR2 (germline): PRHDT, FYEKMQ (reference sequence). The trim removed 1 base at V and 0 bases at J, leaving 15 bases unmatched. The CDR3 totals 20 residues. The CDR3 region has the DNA TGTGCCAGCAGCTTAGTAGTGAGAGGGGGCTCGGACCTAGCCAAAAACATTCAGTACTTC. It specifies CASSLVVRGGSDLAKNIQYF.

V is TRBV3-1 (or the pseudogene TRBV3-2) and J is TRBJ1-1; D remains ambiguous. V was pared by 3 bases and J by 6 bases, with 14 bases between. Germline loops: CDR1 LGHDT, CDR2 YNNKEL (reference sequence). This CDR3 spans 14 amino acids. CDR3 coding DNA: TGTGCCAGCAGCCAGTCGGATTCGCGGCCTGAAGCTTTCTTT. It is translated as CASSQSDSRPEAFF.

The CDR3 sequence is CASSTGTGDYEQYF. In DNA, the CDR3 is TGTGCCAGCAGCACCGGGACTGGAGACTACGAGCAGTACTTC. The chain employs TRBV5-4 and TRBJ2-7, with D perhaps TRBD2 (6 bases). The V gene's germline CDR1 is SGHNT and CDR2 YYREEE (reference sequence). CDR3 length equals 14 residues. V gave up 4 bases and J gave up 3 bases, with 14 bases separating them.

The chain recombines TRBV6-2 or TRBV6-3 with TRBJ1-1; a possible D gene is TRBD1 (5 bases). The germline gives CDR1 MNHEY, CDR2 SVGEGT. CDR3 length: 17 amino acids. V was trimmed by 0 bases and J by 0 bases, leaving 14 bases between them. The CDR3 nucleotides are TGTGCCAGCAGTTACTCGATGTGGGGCAGGTTGAACACTGAAGCTTTCTTT. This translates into CASSYSMWGRLNTEAFF.

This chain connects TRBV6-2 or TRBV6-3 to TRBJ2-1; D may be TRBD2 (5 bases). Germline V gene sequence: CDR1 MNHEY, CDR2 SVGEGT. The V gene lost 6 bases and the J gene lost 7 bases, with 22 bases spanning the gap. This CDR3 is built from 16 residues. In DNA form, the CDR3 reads TGTGCCAGCAGCTCCTTCGGACTGGCAGGCCAAAATGAGCAGTTCTTC. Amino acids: CASSSFGLAGQNEQFF.

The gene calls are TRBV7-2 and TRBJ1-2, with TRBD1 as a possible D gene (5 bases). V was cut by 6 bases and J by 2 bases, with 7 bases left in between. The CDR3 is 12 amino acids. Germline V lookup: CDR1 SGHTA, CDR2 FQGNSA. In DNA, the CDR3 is TGTGCCAGCAGAGGACAAAACTATGGCTACACCTTC. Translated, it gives CASRGQNYGYTF.

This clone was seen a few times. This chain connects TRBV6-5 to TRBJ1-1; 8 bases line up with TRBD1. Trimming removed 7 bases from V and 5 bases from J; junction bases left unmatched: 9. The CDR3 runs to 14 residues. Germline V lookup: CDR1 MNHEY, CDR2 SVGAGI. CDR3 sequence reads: CASTTGASRTEAFF. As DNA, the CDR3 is TGTGCCAGCACGACAGGGGCCTCGAGGACTGAAGCTTTCTTT.

The CDR3 DNA reads TGTGCCAGCAGCCCGTCCGGGACTTTATATGGCTACACCTTC. This sequence encodes CASSPSGTLYGYTF. The chain uses TRBV5-5 and TRBJ1-2, with D possibly being TRBD1 (5 bases). CDR3 length equals 14 residues. Germline values: CDR1 SGHKS, CDR2 YYEKEE (reference sequence). The V end lost 4 bases, the J end lost 5 bases, and 15 bases lay between the germline ends.

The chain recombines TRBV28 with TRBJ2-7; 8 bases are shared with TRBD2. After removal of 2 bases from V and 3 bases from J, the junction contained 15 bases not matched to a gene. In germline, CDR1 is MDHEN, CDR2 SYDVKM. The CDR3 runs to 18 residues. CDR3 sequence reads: CASSLQNRKRETLYEQYF. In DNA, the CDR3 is TGTGCCAGCAGTTTACAGAATCGGAAGCGGGAGACCCTCTACGAGCAGTACTTC.

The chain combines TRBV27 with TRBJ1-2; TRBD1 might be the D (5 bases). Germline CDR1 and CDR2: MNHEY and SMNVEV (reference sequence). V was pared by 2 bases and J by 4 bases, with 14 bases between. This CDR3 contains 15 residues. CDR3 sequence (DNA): TGTGCCAGCAGTTTAACGTACCAGGGTGCCTATGGCTACACCTTC. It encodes CASSLTYQGAYGYTF.

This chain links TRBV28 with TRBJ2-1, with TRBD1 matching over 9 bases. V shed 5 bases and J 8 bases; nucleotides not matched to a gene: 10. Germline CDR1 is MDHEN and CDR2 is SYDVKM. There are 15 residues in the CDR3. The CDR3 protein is CASSPSGTGFDEQFF. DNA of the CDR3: TGTGCCAGCAGTCCTTCCGGGACAGGGTTCGATGAGCAGTTCTTC.

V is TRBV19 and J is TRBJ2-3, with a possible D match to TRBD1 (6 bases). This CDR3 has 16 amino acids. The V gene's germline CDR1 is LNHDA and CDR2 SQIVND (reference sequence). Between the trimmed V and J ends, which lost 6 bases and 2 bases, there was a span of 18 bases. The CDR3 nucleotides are TGTGCCAGTAGCCTTTATCGGGACATAAACACAGATACGCAGTATTTT. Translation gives CASSLYRDINTDTQYF.

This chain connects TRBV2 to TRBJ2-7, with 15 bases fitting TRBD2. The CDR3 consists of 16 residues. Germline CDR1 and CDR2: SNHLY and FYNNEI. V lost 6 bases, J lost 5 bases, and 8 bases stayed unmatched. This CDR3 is CASRRGTSGGSNEQYV. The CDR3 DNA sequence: TGTGCCAGCAGGAGGGGGACTAGCGGGGGGTCCAACGAGCAGTACGTC.

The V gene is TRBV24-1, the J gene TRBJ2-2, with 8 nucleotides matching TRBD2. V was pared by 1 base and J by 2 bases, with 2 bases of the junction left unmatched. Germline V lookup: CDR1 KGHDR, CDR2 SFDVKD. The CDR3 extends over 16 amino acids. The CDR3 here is CATSDFSGANTGELFF. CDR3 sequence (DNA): TGTGCCACCAGTGATTTTAGCGGGGCCAACACCGGGGAGCTGTTTTTT.

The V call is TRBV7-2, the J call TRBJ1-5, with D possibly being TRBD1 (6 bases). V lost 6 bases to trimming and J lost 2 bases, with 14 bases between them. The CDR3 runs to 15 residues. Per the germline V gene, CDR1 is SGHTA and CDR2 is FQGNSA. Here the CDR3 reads CASSYREMGNQPQHF. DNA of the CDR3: TGTGCCAGCAGTTACAGGGAAATGGGCAATCAGCCCCAGCATTTT.

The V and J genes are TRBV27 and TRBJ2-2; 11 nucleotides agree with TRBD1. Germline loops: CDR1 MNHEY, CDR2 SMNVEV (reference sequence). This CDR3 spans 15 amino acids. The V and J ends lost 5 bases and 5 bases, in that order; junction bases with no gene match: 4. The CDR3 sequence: CASSPGTGGTGELFF. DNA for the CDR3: TGTGCCAGCAGTCCCGGGACAGGGGGAACCGGGGAGCTGTTTTTT.

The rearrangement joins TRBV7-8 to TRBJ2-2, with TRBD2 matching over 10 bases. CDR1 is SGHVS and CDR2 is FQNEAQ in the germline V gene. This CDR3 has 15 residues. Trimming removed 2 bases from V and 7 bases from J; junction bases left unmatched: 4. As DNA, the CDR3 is TGTGCCAGCAGCTTATCTAGCGGGGGTTTCGGGGAGCTGTTTTTT. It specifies CASSLSSGGFGELFF.

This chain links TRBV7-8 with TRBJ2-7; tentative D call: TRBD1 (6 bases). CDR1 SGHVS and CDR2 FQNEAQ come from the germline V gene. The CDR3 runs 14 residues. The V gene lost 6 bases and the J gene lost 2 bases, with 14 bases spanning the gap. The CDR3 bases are TGTGCCAGCAGTTCAGGGGCCTCTACCTACGAGCAGTACGTC. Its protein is CASSSGASTYEQYV.

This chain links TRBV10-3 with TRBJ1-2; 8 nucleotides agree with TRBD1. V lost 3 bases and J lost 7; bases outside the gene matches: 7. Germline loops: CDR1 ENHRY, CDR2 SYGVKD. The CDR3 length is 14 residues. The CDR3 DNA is TGTGCCATCAGTGAACCTGGACAGGGCAGTGGCTACACCTTC. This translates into CAISEPGQGSGYTF.

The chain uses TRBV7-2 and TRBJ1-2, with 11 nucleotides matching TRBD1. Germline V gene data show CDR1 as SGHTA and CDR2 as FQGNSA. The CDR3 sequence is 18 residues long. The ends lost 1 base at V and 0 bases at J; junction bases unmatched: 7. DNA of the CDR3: TGTGCCAGCAGCTTAGACTGGGGACAGGGGGTATCTAACTATGGCTACACCTTC. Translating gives CASSLDWGQGVSNYGYTF.